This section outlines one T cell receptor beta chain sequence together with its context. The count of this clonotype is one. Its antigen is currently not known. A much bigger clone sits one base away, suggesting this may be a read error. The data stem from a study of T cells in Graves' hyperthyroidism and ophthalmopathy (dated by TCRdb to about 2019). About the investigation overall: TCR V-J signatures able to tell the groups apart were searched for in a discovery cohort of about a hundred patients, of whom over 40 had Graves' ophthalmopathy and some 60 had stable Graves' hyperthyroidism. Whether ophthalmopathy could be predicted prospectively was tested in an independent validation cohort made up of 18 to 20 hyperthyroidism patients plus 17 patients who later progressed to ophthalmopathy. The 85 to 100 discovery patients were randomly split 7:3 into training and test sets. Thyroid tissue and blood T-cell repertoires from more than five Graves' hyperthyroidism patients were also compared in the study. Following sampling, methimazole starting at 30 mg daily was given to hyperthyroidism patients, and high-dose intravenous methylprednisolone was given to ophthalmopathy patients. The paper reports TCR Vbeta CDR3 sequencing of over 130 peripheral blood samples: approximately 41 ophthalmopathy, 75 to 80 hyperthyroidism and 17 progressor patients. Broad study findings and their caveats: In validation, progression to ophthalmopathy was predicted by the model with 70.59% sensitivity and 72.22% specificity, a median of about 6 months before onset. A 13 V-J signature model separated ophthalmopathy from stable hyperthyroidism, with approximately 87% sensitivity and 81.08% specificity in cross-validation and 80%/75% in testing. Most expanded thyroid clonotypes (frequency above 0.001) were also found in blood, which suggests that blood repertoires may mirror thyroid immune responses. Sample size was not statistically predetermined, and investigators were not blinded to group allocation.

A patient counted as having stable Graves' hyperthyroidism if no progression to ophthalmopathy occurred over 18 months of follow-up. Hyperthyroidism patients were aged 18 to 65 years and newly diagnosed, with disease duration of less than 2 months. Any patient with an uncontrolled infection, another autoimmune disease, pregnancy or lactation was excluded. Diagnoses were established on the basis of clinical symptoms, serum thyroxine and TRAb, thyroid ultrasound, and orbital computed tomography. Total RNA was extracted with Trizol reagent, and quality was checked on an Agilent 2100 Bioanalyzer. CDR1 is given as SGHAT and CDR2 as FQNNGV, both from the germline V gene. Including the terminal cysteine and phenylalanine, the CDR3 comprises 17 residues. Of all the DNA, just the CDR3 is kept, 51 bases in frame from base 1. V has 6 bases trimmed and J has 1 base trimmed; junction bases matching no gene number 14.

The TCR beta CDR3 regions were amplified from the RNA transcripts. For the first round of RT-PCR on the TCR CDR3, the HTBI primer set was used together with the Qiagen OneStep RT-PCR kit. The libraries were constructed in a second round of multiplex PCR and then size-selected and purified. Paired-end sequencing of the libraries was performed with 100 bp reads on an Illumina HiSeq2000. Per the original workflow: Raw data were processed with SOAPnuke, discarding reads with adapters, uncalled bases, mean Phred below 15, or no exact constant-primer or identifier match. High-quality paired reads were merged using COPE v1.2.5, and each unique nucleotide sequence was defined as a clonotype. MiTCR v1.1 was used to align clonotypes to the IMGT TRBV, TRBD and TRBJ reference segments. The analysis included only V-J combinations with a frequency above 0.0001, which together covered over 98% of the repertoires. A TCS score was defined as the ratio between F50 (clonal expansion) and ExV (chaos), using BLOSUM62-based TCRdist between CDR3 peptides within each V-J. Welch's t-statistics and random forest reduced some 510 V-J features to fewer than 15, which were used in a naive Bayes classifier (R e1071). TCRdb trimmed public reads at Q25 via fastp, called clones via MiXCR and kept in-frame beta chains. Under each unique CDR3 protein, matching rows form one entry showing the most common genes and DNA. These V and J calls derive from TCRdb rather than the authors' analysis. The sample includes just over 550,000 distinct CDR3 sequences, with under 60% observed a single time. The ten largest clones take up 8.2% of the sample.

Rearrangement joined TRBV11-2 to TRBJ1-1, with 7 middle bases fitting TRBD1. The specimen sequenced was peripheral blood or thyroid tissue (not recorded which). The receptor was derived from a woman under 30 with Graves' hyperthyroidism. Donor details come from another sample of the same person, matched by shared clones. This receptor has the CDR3 CASSLPGQRARNTEAFF. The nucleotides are TGTGCCAGCAGTCTACCGGGACAGAGGGCGAGGAACACTGAAGCTTTCTTT.